This is a list of T cell receptor beta chains from one sample in a study of blood T cells in healthy people across ages. MiXCR was run by TCRdb on the 5' RACE reads, yielding one entry per CDR3 protein. Among approximately 800,000 distinct CDR3 sequences listed, about half were seen once. The specimen was blood. Receptors originate from a man older than 75 in good health. The CDR3 runs from the conserved cysteine through the conserved F or W. The order of the fields is J gene, V gene, clone size, D gene, CDR3 DNA, CDR3 protein. A D gene is named only where the DNA matches it firmly. Clone size is shown for a subset of rows, as once, few, many or a class of expanded clone.

J gene: TRBJ1-2; V gene: TRBV7-2; clone size: once; D gene: TRBD1; CDR3 DNA: TGTGCCAGCAGCTTAGTGGGACAGGGCCCTGGTGGCTACACCTTC; CDR3 protein: CASSLVGQGPGGYTF
J gene: TRBJ2-1; V gene: TRBV5-1; clone size: .; D gene: TRBD2; CDR3 DNA: TGCGCCAGCAGCCTAACCGCAGGAGCGGGAGAACTTGAGCAGTTCTTC; CDR3 protein: CASSLTAGAGELEQFF
J gene: TRBJ2-5; V gene: TRBV15; clone size: few; D gene: TRBD2; CDR3 DNA: TGTGCCACCAGCAGAACAGCGGGGCCCCCAGAGACCCAGTACTTC; CDR3 protein: CATSRTAGPPETQYF
J gene: TRBJ1-5; V gene: TRBV12-3/TRBV12-4; clone size: .; D gene: .; CDR3 DNA: TGTGCCAGCCAGGGTTTTGACAGAAATCAGCCCCAGCATTTT; CDR3 protein: CASQGFDRNQPQHF
J gene: TRBJ2-1; V gene: TRBV10-3; clone size: few; D gene: TRBD2; CDR3 DNA: TGTGCCATCAGTGTGTTTGAAGCGGGAGGGCCGGGCAATGAGCAGTTCTTC; CDR3 protein: CAISVFEAGGPGNEQFF
J gene: TRBJ2-1; V gene: TRBV12-3/TRBV12-4; clone size: .; D gene: TRBD2; CDR3 DNA: TGTGCCAGCAGTTTAAAGCGGGAGGTTGAGCAGTTCTTC; CDR3 protein: CASSLKREVEQFF
J gene: TRBJ2-7; V gene: TRBV24-1; clone size: .; D gene: TRBD1; CDR3 DNA: TGTGCCACCAGTGATTCAGACAGGGTCCCCTACGAGCAGTACTTC; CDR3 protein: CATSDSDRVPYEQYF
J gene: TRBJ2-7; V gene: TRBV28; clone size: .; D gene: TRBD2; CDR3 DNA: TGTGCCAGCAGTGAACTAGCGGGAGTTGGCTACGAGCAGTACTTC; CDR3 protein: CASSELAGVGYEQYF
J gene: TRBJ2-4; V gene: TRBV6-1; clone size: .; D gene: .; CDR3 DNA: TGTGCCAGCAGTGTCGACAGAGAAAACATTCAGTACTTC; CDR3 protein: CASSVDRENIQYF
J gene: TRBJ2-7; V gene: TRBV28; clone size: .; D gene: .; CDR3 DNA: TGTGCCAGCAGTCCGGGGATCCATGACGAGCAGTACTTC; CDR3 protein: CASSPGIHDEQYF
J gene: TRBJ2-6; V gene: TRBV7-2; clone size: few; D gene: TRBD2; CDR3 DNA: TGTGCCAGCAGCCGGGACAGACTAGCGGCCAACTCTGGGGCCAACGTCCTGACTTTC; CDR3 protein: CASSRDRLAANSGANVLTF
J gene: TRBJ2-3; V gene: TRBV9; clone size: once; D gene: TRBD2; CDR3 DNA: TGTGCCAGCAGCGTAGCTCTAGCGGGAGTCATAGATACGCAGTATTTT; CDR3 protein: CASSVALAGVIDTQYF
J gene: TRBJ2-5; V gene: TRBV29-1; clone size: few; D gene: .; CDR3 DNA: TGCAGCGTTGTCAGGGCCATATACCAAGAGACCCAGTACTTC; CDR3 protein: CSVVRAIYQETQYF
J gene: TRBJ1-1; V gene: TRBV29-1; clone size: .; D gene: .; CDR3 DNA: TGCAGCTTCCGGAGGACTGAAGCTTTCTTT; CDR3 protein: CSFRRTEAFF
J gene: TRBJ2-7; V gene: TRBV24-1; clone size: .; D gene: .; CDR3 DNA: TGTGCCACCAGTGAGGGGAGGGGGAGCTTCTACGAGCAGTACTTC; CDR3 protein: CATSEGRGSFYEQYF
J gene: TRBJ2-7; V gene: TRBV27; clone size: .; D gene: TRBD2; CDR3 DNA: TGTGCCAGCAGTTTTGGCGGGGGGCAATTTTCCCAGTACTTC; CDR3 protein: CASSFGGGQFSQYF
J gene: TRBJ1-6; V gene: TRBV6-5; clone size: .; D gene: .; CDR3 DNA: TGTGCCAGCAGTTACTCGGAAAGGGAAGAATCCCTCCACTTT; CDR3 protein: CASSYSEREESLHF
J gene: TRBJ2-1; V gene: TRBV7-3; clone size: .; D gene: TRBD2; CDR3 DNA: TGTGCCAGCAGCCTTATGACTAGCGGGGGGGAGCAGTTCTTC; CDR3 protein: CASSLMTSGGEQFF
J gene: TRBJ1-6; V gene: TRBV27; clone size: .; D gene: TRBD1; CDR3 DNA: TGTGCCAGCAGTTCCTATTCCCTCCGGACAGGGTTTACCTTATTACATAATTCACCCCTCCACTTT; CDR3 protein: CASSSYSLRTGFTLLHNSPLHF
J gene: TRBJ2-3; V gene: TRBV12-3/TRBV12-4; clone size: .; D gene: .; CDR3 DNA: TGTGCCAGCAGTTCTGGCACTAGGGGCACAGATATGCAGTATTTT; CDR3 protein: CASSSGTRGTDMQYF
J gene: TRBJ1-4; V gene: TRBV2; clone size: .; D gene: .; CDR3 DNA: TGTGCCAGCAGTGGTATGGAACTGTTTTTT; CDR3 protein: CASSGMELFF
J gene: TRBJ2-4; V gene: TRBV15; clone size: .; D gene: .; CDR3 DNA: TGTGCCACCAGCAGAGATCGAGGGACGGGAAACATTCAGTACTTC; CDR3 protein: CATSRDRGTGNIQYF
J gene: TRBJ2-3; V gene: TRBV7-9; clone size: .; D gene: TRBD1; CDR3 DNA: TGTGCCAGCGGGGACAGGGGGGGCACAGATACGCAGTATTTT; CDR3 protein: CASGDRGGTDTQYF
J gene: TRBJ2-6; V gene: TRBV5-1; clone size: many; D gene: TRBD2; CDR3 DNA: TGCGCCAGCAGCCCATTGTCTAGCGGGAGCTCTGGGGCCAACGTCCTGACTTTC; CDR3 protein: CASSPLSSGSSGANVLTF
J gene: TRBJ2-5; V gene: TRBV5-1; clone size: .; D gene: TRBD2; CDR3 DNA: TGCGCCAGCAGCCTCAGCGGGAGACAAGAGACCCAGTACTTC; CDR3 protein: CASSLSGRQETQYF
J gene: TRBJ2-1; V gene: TRBV7-8; clone size: .; D gene: TRBD2; CDR3 DNA: TGTGCCAGCAGCTTTCGACTAGCGGGGATCTCCTACAATGAGCAGTTCTTC; CDR3 protein: CASSFRLAGISYNEQFF
J gene: TRBJ2-2; V gene: TRBV11-2; clone size: .; D gene: .; CDR3 DNA: TGTGCCAGCAGCCCCAGGGGCGGGATGAACACCGGGGAGCTGTTTTTT; CDR3 protein: CASSPRGGMNTGELFF
J gene: TRBJ1-5; V gene: TRBV7-6; clone size: .; D gene: .; CDR3 DNA: TGTGCCAGCAGCAAGGGAGCCGGGGCCAATCAGCCCCTGCATTTT; CDR3 protein: CASSKGAGANQPLHF
J gene: TRBJ2-5; V gene: TRBV5-1; clone size: few; D gene: .; CDR3 DNA: TGCGCCAGCAGCCCCGGAATGGTTCAAGAGACCCAGTACTTC; CDR3 protein: CASSPGMVQETQYF
J gene: TRBJ2-5; V gene: TRBV6-1; clone size: few; D gene: .; CDR3 DNA: TGTGCCAGCCGGGCGTCGTGGGGTCGGGAAGAGACCCAGTACTTC; CDR3 protein: CASRASWGREETQYF
J gene: TRBJ2-7; V gene: TRBV29-1; clone size: .; D gene: .; CDR3 DNA: TGCAGCGGCTCCGGGGGCTCCAACTACGAGCAGTACTTC; CDR3 protein: CSGSGGSNYEQYF
J gene: TRBJ2-5; V gene: TRBV29-1; clone size: few; D gene: .; CDR3 DNA: TGCAGCGTTGAGAGTCGGGGATTGGAGACCCAGTACTTC; CDR3 protein: CSVESRGLETQYF
J gene: TRBJ2-3; V gene: TRBV20-1; clone size: few; D gene: .; CDR3 DNA: TGCAGTGCTAGGGCATTGCAGGAGAGCACAGATACGCAGTATTTT; CDR3 protein: CSARALQESTDTQYF
J gene: TRBJ2-7; V gene: TRBV7-2; clone size: .; D gene: TRBD1; CDR3 DNA: TGTGCCAGCAGCTGGGACAGGGCTATGTACGAGCAGTACTTC; CDR3 protein: CASSWDRAMYEQYF
J gene: TRBJ1-6; V gene: TRBV5-1; clone size: .; D gene: .; CDR3 DNA: TGCGCCAGCAGCCTCCTTGCGGGGGGGGATTCACCCCTCCACTTT; CDR3 protein: CASSLLAGGDSPLHF
J gene: TRBJ1-1; V gene: TRBV7-3; clone size: .; D gene: .; CDR3 DNA: TGTGCCAGTAGCTTAACGATTCTAGGGATTACGAACACTGAAGCTTTCTTT; CDR3 protein: CASSLTILGITNTEAFF
J gene: TRBJ1-1; V gene: TRBV7-2; clone size: .; D gene: TRBD1; CDR3 DNA: TGTGCCAGCAGCCAGGGGGGCGGTTTAGGAGCTTTCTTT; CDR3 protein: CASSQGGGLGAFF